This T cell receptor (beta chain) was recorded in a study of cytomegalovirus exposure and HLA in healthy donors. Turning to this clone: Its antigen remains unidentified.

The PCR had 60 Vbeta and 13 Jbeta primers. Repertoires were generated with immunoSEQ multiplex PCR, while TCRdb's copy carries only in-frame clones and drops some. The sample holds 65,000 to 100,000 clones, roughly three quarters seen once. CDR3 length: 12 residues. Germline-derived CDR1 and CDR2 are SEHNR and FQNEAQ (reference sequence). V gave up 8 bases and J gave up 7 bases, with 14 bases separating them. Study-level points and caveats: CMV antigen specificity of a few CMV-associated chains was confirmed in vitro. Later, an analysis showed that TCR beta chains associated with HLA were more clonally expanded than others that were equally common.

This clonotype was obtained from a man aged 40-55 years in good health and CMV-seronegative. The chain links TRBV7-9 to TRBJ1-2; D perhaps matches TRBD1 (5 bases). The sample comprised PBMCs. The CDR3 loop reads CASGLVGRGYTF. In DNA, the CDR3 is TGTGCCAGCGGCCTCGTGGGGCGTGGCTACACCTTC.